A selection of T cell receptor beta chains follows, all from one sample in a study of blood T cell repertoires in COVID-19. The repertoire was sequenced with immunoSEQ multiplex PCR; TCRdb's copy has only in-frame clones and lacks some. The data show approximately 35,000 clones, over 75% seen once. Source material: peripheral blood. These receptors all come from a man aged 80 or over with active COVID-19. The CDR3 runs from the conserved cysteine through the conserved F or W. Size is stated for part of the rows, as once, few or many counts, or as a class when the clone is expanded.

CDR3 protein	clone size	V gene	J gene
CASSSQAVNNEQFF	-	TRBV27	TRBJ2-1
CASSETGRTGELFF	-	TRBV2	TRBJ2-2
CASSRDYQETQYF	once	TRBV5-4	TRBJ2-5
CASSPWGGEKYF	-	TRBV5-5	TRBJ2-7
CALQGEWLGYTF	-	TRBV30	TRBJ1-2
CASSNNQGYSNQPQHF	-	TRBV7-9	TRBJ1-5
CASSVHRGGEGEKLFF	-	TRBV6-1	TRBJ1-4
CASSQGLRVAVSQFF	-	TRBV4-1	TRBJ2-1
CASSFRGHAPGGYTF	few	TRBV5-6	TRBJ1-2
CASSTGLAGQETQYF	-	TRBV7-9	TRBJ2-5
CASSLVPGDQPQHF	-	TRBV5-4	TRBJ1-5
CASSLGGGANVLTF	-	TRBV9	TRBJ2-6
CASSVTTGSDTQYF	-	TRBV9	TRBJ2-3
CASGPLKEQFF	-	TRBV2	TRBJ2-1
CASSRQGGEKLFF	-	TRBV2	TRBJ1-4
CASIKWGRSYEQYF	-	TRBV5-1	TRBJ2-7
CASSLDAGEGEPQHF	-	TRBV5-1	TRBJ1-5
CASSFTSQETQYF	-	TRBV7-9	TRBJ2-5